Listed below are T cell receptor beta chains from one sample, sequenced in a study of shared clonotypes between healthy human individuals. Sequencing was performed with immunoSEQ multiplex PCR; in TCRdb, only in-frame clones are kept and a portion is missing. Of fewer than 550,000 clones in the sample, roughly 85% were seen once. The sequenced sample was PBMCs. Receptors originate from a woman in her forties in good health. Some clones in this sample may be carry-over from other donors' samples. Both conserved end residues are part of each CDR3. The D gene is left open where the match is weak. Only part of the rows carry a size: once, few, many, or a class if the clone is expanded.

J,size,D,V,CDR3,DNA
TRBJ2-1,-,-,TRBV27,CASSRESSYNEQFF,TGTGCCAGCAGTAGGGAGAGCTCCTACAATGAGCAGTTCTTC
TRBJ1-1,-,-,TRBV5-1,CASSLVPGRSEAFF,TGCGCCAGCAGCTTGGTGCCAGGGCGTTCTGAAGCTTTCTTT
TRBJ2-7,-,TRBD1,TRBV30,CAWSKTGAAEQYF,TGTGCCTGGAGTAAAACAGGGGCGGCCGAGCAGTACTTC
TRBJ2-7,-,TRBD1,TRBV5-4,CASRGDRPSYEQYF,TGTGCCAGCAGGGGGGACAGACCCTCCTACGAGCAGTACTTC
TRBJ2-7,-,TRBD1,TRBV5-4,CASSSGIGQGIWEQYF,TGTGCCAGCAGCTCCGGAATAGGACAGGGAATATGGGAGCAGTACTTC
TRBJ1-2,-,-,TRBV28,CASSLSPMTVSYGYTF,TGTGCCAGCAGTTTAAGTCCCATGACAGTATCCTATGGCTACACCTTC
TRBJ2-1,-,-,TRBV6-5,CASSYPTRGGDNEQFF,TGTGCCAGCAGTTACCCGACCAGGGGGGGCGACAATGAGCAGTTCTTC
TRBJ1-2,-,-,TRBV28,CASNTVNYGYTF,TGTGCCAGCAATACAGTCAACTATGGCTACACCTTC
TRBJ2-6,-,-,TRBV6-4,CASSPSFGVNVLTF,TGTGCCAGCAGCCCTAGCTTCGGGGTCAACGTCCTGACTTTC
TRBJ2-3,-,-,TRBV11-2,CASRPDAGDNTDTQYF,TGTGCCAGCAGGCCAGATGCCGGTGACAACACAGATACGCAGTATTTT
TRBJ1-3,few,TRBD1,TRBV7-9,CASSLFPRGTNTIYF,TGTGCCAGCAGCTTATTCCCCAGGGGGACAAACACCATATATTTT
TRBJ2-3,-,TRBD2,TRBV4-3,CASSGTSGSWGCTDTQYF,TGCGCCAGCAGCGGGACTAGCGGGAGCTGGGGGTGTACAGATACGCAGTATTTT
TRBJ2-3,-,TRBD1,TRBV4-3,CASSHRGQGQDTQYF,TGCGCCAGCAGCCACAGAGGACAGGGGCAAGATACGCAGTATTTT
TRBJ1-2,-,TRBD1,TRBV9,CASSEGQNYGYTF,TGTGCCAGCAGCGAGGGACAGAACTATGGCTACACCTTC
TRBJ1-1,-,TRBD1,TRBV29-1,CSGAPQGTGEAFF,TGCAGCGGAGCCCCACAGGGGACCGGTGAAGCTTTCTTT
TRBJ2-3,-,-,TRBV5-1,CASRSLASTDTQYF,TGCGCCAGCAGGAGCCTAGCGAGCACAGATACGCAGTATTTT